This T cell receptor beta chain derives from a study of T cells in Graves' hyperthyroidism and ophthalmopathy. Graves' hyperthyroidism without ophthalmopathy progression within 18 months was termed stable. This clonotype has only a few counts. The CDR3 contains 13 residues. Germline trimming cut 3 bases from V and 6 bases from J; bases unmatched to any gene: 5. Looked up from germline, CDR1 is SGDLS and CDR2 is YYNGEE. Amplification targeted TCR beta CDR3 regions from RNA transcripts. TCR CDR3 regions were first amplified by RT-PCR with HTBI primers. TCRdb ran MiXCR on the multiplex PCR reads and lists one entry per CDR3 protein. Here the sample spans hundreds of thousands of distinct CDR3 sequences, 35% to 45% being singletons.

This chain joins TRBV9 and TRBJ2-5, with 7 nucleotides matching TRBD1. The TCR sequence derives from a man aged 18 to 29 with Graves' hyperthyroidism. The sequencing sample was made of blood. The CDR3 region is CASSGEGAQTQYF. The CDR3 DNA sequence: TGTGCCAGCAGCGGTGAGGGGGCCCAGACCCAGTACTTC.